This TCR beta chain was recovered during a study of blood T cell repertoires in COVID-19. About the study: Samples taken during acute and convalescent COVID-19 were collected in the United States, Italy and Spain. T cells, B-cell-depleted T cells, or PBMCs supplied cDNA or gDNA.

Original processing methods: Amplifying reference gene primers gave estimates of nucleated cell counts. Profiled with immunoSEQ multiplex PCR; TCRdb holds only in-frame clones, not every one. That table supplies the V and J calls and clone size; D and trimming were determined from the DNA. The table records some 130,000 clones, 60% to 80% of them present only once. There are 16 residues in the CDR3. Germline CDR1 reads KGHDR; CDR2 reads SFDVKD. The V and J ends lost 3 bases and 0 bases, in that order; junction bases with no gene match: 2. The V gene is TRBV24-1, the J gene TRBJ2-2; 8 positions match TRBD2. The sample comprised peripheral blood. This TCR derives from a man aged 55 to 70 who had recovered from COVID-19. CDR3 amino acids: CATSDPGGANTGELFF. CDR3 bases: TGTGCCACCAGTGATCCCGGGGGGGCGAACACCGGGGAGCTGTTTTTT.